These 26 T cell receptor beta chains originate from one sample sequenced in a study of patients and donors after allogeneic stem cell transplantation. Each CDR3 protein gets one entry after TCRdb re-called the RT-PCR reads with MiXCR. The table has some 960,000 distinct CDR3 sequences, more than 15% seen once. Sequenced sample: blood, either unsorted or a sorted T cell fraction (not recorded which). The receptors here all came from a human donor who was either an allogeneic HSCT recipient or a stem cell or donor lymphocyte infusion donor (not recorded which). It is not recorded whose cells these are; they may come from a transplant donor.

This clonotype was detected only a few times. J is TRBJ1-1 and V is TRBV20-1; a possible D gene is TRBD1 (5 bases). V lost 5 bases and J lost 1, with 11 bases in between. This CDR3 is built from 13 residues. CDR1 and CDR2 from the germline V gene are DFQATT and SNEGSKA (reference sequence). The CDR3 is CSARKGKNTEAFF. The DNA for the CDR3 is TGCAGTGCTCGGAAGGGGAAGAACACTGAAGCTTTCTTT.

This chain links TRBV6-2 or TRBV6-3 with TRBJ1-5; D possibly corresponds to TRBD1 (6 bases). Germline values: CDR1 MNHEY, CDR2 SVGEGT. V was shortened by 2 bases and J by 1 base, with 9 bases between the two germline ends. The CDR3 runs 15 residues. CDR3 region: CASSYGGMSNQPQHF. CDR3 coding DNA: TGTGCCAGCAGTTACGGGGGCATGAGCAATCAGCCCCAGCATTTT.

Ten or more counts support this clonotype. The CDR3 nucleotides are TGTGCCAGCAGGGGGGGGGGACAGGAGAGCTCCTACAATGAGCAGTTCTTC. Translating gives CASRGGGQESSYNEQFF. The chain joins TRBV12-3 or TRBV12-4 to TRBJ2-1; a possible D gene is TRBD1 (8 bases). Trimming took 6 bases from V and 0 from J, leaving 18 bases between them. This CDR3 contains 17 residues.

There are a few counts of this clonotype. This chain connects TRBV7-9 to TRBJ2-3; 7 bases map to TRBD1. Germline trimming cut 3 bases from V and 3 bases from J; bases unmatched to any gene: 9. The CDR3 consists of 16 residues. Germline lookup yields CDR1 SEHNR and CDR2 FQNEAQ (reference sequence). The CDR3 DNA sequence: TGTGCCAGCAGCTTCCGAACAGGGGCTGCAACAGATACGCAGTATTTT. Amino acid sequence: CASSFRTGAATDTQYF.

This clonotype occurred a few times. The CDR3 bases are TGTGCCAGCAGTTTAGCCCCCGGGGGTTACACTGAAGCTTTCTTT. It is translated as CASSLAPGGYTEAFF. The chain uses TRBV12-3 or TRBV12-4 and TRBJ1-1, with D maybe TRBD1 (5 bases). The CDR3 is 15 residues long. Trimming stripped 0 bases from V and 3 bases from J, with 11 bases between.

The rearrangement joins TRBV9 to TRBJ2-1; D is unclear. Deletions cut 0 bases from V and 4 bases from J, with 11 bases between. This CDR3 region has 15 residues. Germline V CDR1 and CDR2: SGDLS, YYNGEE. CDR3 DNA sequence: TGTGCCAGCAGCGTAGGGGTATTGGTTTACAATGAGCAGTTCTTC. Protein: CASSVGVLVYNEQFF. The whole variable domain, remainder taken from reference TRBV9 and TRBJ2-1, is DSGVTQTPKHLITATGQRVTLRCSPRSGDLSVYWYQQSLDQGLQFLIQYYNGEERAKGNILERFSAQQFPDLHSELNLSSLELGDSALYFCASSVGVLVYNEQFFGPGTRLTVL.

There are a few counts of this clonotype. This sequence joins TRBV10-3 and TRBJ2-7, with D perhaps matching TRBD1 (6 bases). V lost 2 bases to trimming and J lost 3 bases, with 17 bases between them. The CDR3 is 16 residues long. Germline-derived CDR1 and CDR2 are ENHRY and SYGVKD. This CDR3 is CAISERGRGTDYEQYF. CDR3 DNA: TGTGCCATCAGTGAGAGGGGCAGGGGAACTGACTACGAGCAGTACTTC.

This clonotype was counted between two and nine times. The V and J genes are TRBV27 and TRBJ2-2; D unclear. The CDR3 is made up of 14 amino acids. Germline values: CDR1 MNHEY, CDR2 SMNVEV (reference sequence). Trimming shortened V by 5 bases and J by 7 bases, and 14 bases separated the two germline ends. This chain's CDR3 is CASSPGRRVGELFF. The DNA for the CDR3 is TGTGCCAGCAGTCCCGGTCGCCGGGTCGGGGAGCTGTTTTTT.

This clonotype was detected a few times. The rearrangement uses TRBV20-1 and TRBJ1-5; a possible D gene is TRBD1 (5 bases). V lost 4 bases, J lost 4 bases, and 23 bases lay in between. The CDR3 has 17 amino acids. CDR1 and CDR2 from the germline V gene are DFQATT and SNEGSKA (reference sequence). The CDR3 is CSATIDGGPGGNQPQHF. DNA for the CDR3: TGCAGTGCTACGATTGACGGGGGACCCGGTGGGAATCAGCCCCAGCATTTT.

The rearrangement uses TRBV4-3 and TRBJ2-3, with TRBD2 matching 9 bases. This CDR3 has 17 residues. The germline gives CDR1 LGHNA, CDR2 YSLEER. The V and J ends lost 0 bases and 2 bases, in that order; junction bases with no gene match: 6. The CDR3 spells CASSQDRASGVTDTQYF. CDR3 sequence (DNA): TGCGCCAGCAGCCAAGATCGGGCTAGCGGGGTCACAGATACGCAGTATTTT.

Only a few counts were recorded for this clonotype. The chain is built from TRBV9 and TRBJ1-3, with 7 bases identical to TRBD1. The germline gives CDR1 SGDLS, CDR2 YYNGEE. The trim removed 4 bases at V and 6 bases at J, leaving 7 bases unmatched. The CDR3 extends over 14 amino acids. This CDR3 is CASSPGGLVNTIYF. The DNA for the CDR3 is TGTGCCAGCAGCCCAGGGGGATTGGTAAACACCATATATTTT. Full variable domain (missing parts from reference TRBV9 and TRBJ1-3): DSGVTQTPKHLITATGQRVTLRCSPRSGDLSVYWYQQSLDQGLQFLIQYYNGEERAKGNILERFSAQQFPDLHSELNLSSLELGDSALYFCASSPGGLVNTIYFGEGSWLTVV.

The chain links TRBV6-1 to TRBJ2-4, with TRBD1 matching over 9 bases. J lost 3 bases, V lost 6 bases, and 6 bases had no gene match. The V gene's germline CDR1 is MNHNS and CDR2 SASEGT. CDR3 length equals 15 residues. The CDR3 protein is CASSSGQGRKNIQYF. The CDR3 coding sequence is TGTGCCAGCAGCTCGGGACAGGGCCGCAAAAACATTCAGTACTTC.

This chain joins TRBV6-1 and TRBJ2-2; 13 bases are a match to TRBD2. V lost 6 bases to trimming and J lost 4 bases; unmatched junction nucleotides: 8. The CDR3 extends over 17 amino acids. Germline V gene sequence: CDR1 MNHNS, CDR2 SASEGT. The CDR3 loop reads CASSSGTSGKGTGELFF. DNA of the CDR3: TGTGCCAGCAGCTCCGGGACTAGCGGGAAGGGCACCGGGGAGCTGTTTTTT.

The V and J genes are TRBV11-2 and TRBJ2-1; no definite D call. V lost 0 bases, J lost 10 bases, and 7 bases lay in between. This CDR3 is built from 12 residues. From germline, CDR1 is SGHAT and CDR2 FQNNGV. The CDR3 coding sequence is TGTGCCAGCAGCTTAGAGTTTTTCGAGCAGTTCTTC. This codes for CASSLEFFEQFF.

This clonotype was observed a handful of times. The rearrangement links TRBV12-3 or TRBV12-4 to TRBJ1-1; tentative D call: TRBD1 (5 bases). V dropped 7 bases and J dropped 4 bases, with 16 bases sitting between them. The length of the CDR3 is 14 residues. In DNA form, the CDR3 reads TGTGCCAGCACCCCCCGAGTGGGGGGCACTGAAGCTTTCTTT. Its translation is CASTPRVGGTEAFF.

This clonotype appeared a few times. J is TRBJ1-5 and V is TRBV4-1; D may be TRBD1 (5 bases). Germline V gene sequence: CDR1 MGHRA, CDR2 YSYEKL. Trimming took off 0 bases at V and 2 bases at J, with 14 bases between the two ends. The CDR3 loop spans 17 amino acids. For the CDR3, the DNA is TGCGCCAGCAGCCAAGATCGAGGGGTGGGAGGCAATCAGCCCCAGCATTTT. It is translated as CASSQDRGVGGNQPQHF.

This clonotype was recorded a few times. The chain has TRBV12-3 or TRBV12-4 and TRBJ1-2, with 7 bases fitting TRBD1. V shed 5 bases, J shed 3 bases, and the junction held 12 bases outside the gene matches. The CDR3 is 16 amino acids. The CDR3 here is CASSPAGTESHYGYTF. The CDR3 coding sequence is TGTGCCAGCAGTCCCGCCGGGACAGAGAGCCACTATGGCTACACCTTC.

The J gene is TRBJ2-5, the V gene TRBV6-2 or TRBV6-3, with D possibly TRBD1 on 6 matching bases. CDR1 is MNHEY, CDR2 SVGEGT, per germline. The CDR3 has 15 amino acids. The ends were cut back, 5 bases at V and 5 bases at J, with 18 bases in the middle. DNA of the CDR3: TGTGCCAGCAGTGACACAGGGTATCGAGGGGAGACCCAGTACTTC. Translation gives CASSDTGYRGETQYF.

This clonotype came up a few times. The chain uses TRBV5-6 and TRBJ2-4, with D perhaps matching TRBD2 (6 bases). The CDR3 length is 13 residues. The V and J ends lost 1 base and 6 bases respectively, with 8 bases between them. Germline V CDR1 and CDR2: SGHDT, YYEEEE. The CDR3 DNA is TGTGCCAGCAGCTTGTCCGGGGGAAACATTCAGTACTTC. Protein: CASSLSGGNIQYF. Variable domain in full (rest from reference TRBV5-6 and TRBJ2-4): DAGVTQSPTHLIKTRGQQVTLRCSPKSGHDTVSWYQQALGQGPQFIFQYYEEEERQRGNFPDRFSGHQFPNYSSELNVNALLLGDSALYLCASSLSGGNIQYFGAGTRLSVL.

V and J are TRBV7-9 and TRBJ2-1; 13 nucleotides line up with TRBD2. The length of the CDR3 is 16 residues. Trimming took 0 bases from V and 8 from J; bases not matched to a gene: 4. Germline V gives CDR1 SEHNR, CDR2 FQNEAQ (reference sequence). The CDR3 region is CASSLASLAGGDEQFF. The DNA of the CDR3 is TGTGCCAGCAGCTTAGCTTCACTAGCGGGAGGGGATGAGCAGTTCTTC.

CDR3 protein: CASSRGGRGADTQYF. The DNA for the CDR3 is TGTGCCAGCAGCCGGGGGGGCAGGGGGGCAGATACGCAGTATTTT. This rearrangement joins TRBV5-6 to TRBJ2-3, with TRBD2 as a possible D gene (8 bases). Germline V gene sequence: CDR1 SGHDT, CDR2 YYEEEE. This CDR3 comprises 15 residues. The ends were cut back, 4 bases at V and 4 bases at J, with 16 bases in the middle.

This clonotype was counted only a few times. The chain has TRBV21-1 and TRBJ2-7. TRBV21-1 is reported as a pseudogene. The CDR3 contains 14 residues. As DNA, the CDR3 is TGTGCCAGCAGCAAATGCAGTTTTACCTACGAGCAGTACTTC. It codes for CASSKCSFTYEQYF.

The chain recombines TRBV24-1 with TRBJ2-1; D is undetermined. Trimming took off 5 bases at V and 2 bases at J, with 6 bases between the two ends. This CDR3 region has 13 residues. Germline CDR1 and CDR2: KGHDR and SFDVKD. The CDR3 region has the DNA TGTGCCACCAGTGTGGGCGCCTACAATGAGCAGTTCTTC. Residues: CATSVGAYNEQFF.

This clonotype was seen only a few times. The rearrangement joins TRBV28 to TRBJ2-7; tentatively, D is TRBD1 (5 bases). The CDR3 loop spans 12 amino acids. Germline CDR1 and CDR2: MDHEN and SYDVKM. The V end was cut by 5 bases, the J end by 9 bases, with 14 bases between. The CDR3 here is CASSVSGKWQYF. Written as DNA, the CDR3 is TGTGCCAGCAGTGTATCAGGGAAATGGCAGTACTTC.

This clonotype was detected a few times. The V call is TRBV6-5, the J call TRBJ2-7; a possible D gene is TRBD1 (5 bases). The CDR3 length is 14 residues. The germline V and J ends were trimmed by 3 bases and 5 bases, with 14 bases remaining between them. The germline gives CDR1 MNHEY, CDR2 SVGAGI. The CDR3 is CASSYAVRGNEQYF. The DNA of the CDR3 is TGTGCCAGCAGTTATGCCGTAAGGGGCAACGAGCAGTACTTC.

There are many counts of this clonotype. The DNA of the CDR3 is TGTGCCAGCAGCCTTACGGGTGCAGACATTCAGTACTTC. Amino acid sequence: CASSLTGADIQYF. The chain employs TRBV12-3 or TRBV12-4 and TRBJ2-4; D uncertain. The CDR3 sequence is 13 residues long. Trimming stripped 6 bases from V and 8 bases from J, with 14 bases between.